Included here is one T cell receptor (beta chain) sequence, with context. The antigen remains unidentified. The data belong to a study of T-cell memory formation after mild COVID-19. Study background: Clusters of TCRs were largely donor specific.

Findings and caveats of the study: The authors did not confirm SARS-CoV-2 specificity of second-wave clones peaking day 37. Prior to infection, memory already included some responding clones, suggesting cross-reactive memory joined. Among contracting clones, CD4+ were mainly CM/EM and CD8+ enriched in EMRA.

From the 5' RACE reads, TCRdb called clonotypes with MiXCR, one entry per CDR3 protein. Seen here are approximately 500,000 distinct CDR3 sequences, about 23% observed once, and the top ten hold about 12%. CDR1 is SNHLY and CDR2 is FYNNEI in the germline V gene. CDR3 length: 16 amino acids. The ends were cut back, 5 bases at V and 0 bases at J, with 14 bases in the middle. The TCR was taken from an adult woman who had mild COVID-19 (a few samples of this study predate the infection). Cell type and time point are not known. The chain has TRBV2 and TRBJ2-1, with D maybe TRBD1 (6 bases). The sequenced sample was PBMCs or a T cell subset sorted from them (not recorded which). Here the CDR3 reads CASSRTAASSYNEQFF. CDR3 nucleotide sequence: TGTGCCAGCAGTCGGACAGCGGCCAGCTCCTACAATGAGCAGTTCTTC.